Below, one T cell receptor (beta chain) is given with its context. This clonotype appeared a few times. No antigen is known for it. Base qualities are not recorded, but no much larger clone differs from it by a single base. The library was produced with 5' RACE. TCRdb lists the instrument as Illumina HiSeq 2500. The second PCR ran for roughly 7 to 11 cycles and used a J-beta primer mix along with a sample-barcoded 5' primer. A template-switch 5' adaptor carrying 12 random nucleotides introduced a unique molecular identifier onto each TCR beta cDNA molecule. Each sample yielded at least 3 million CDR3-containing paired-end reads. First-strand cDNA was synthesized from all RNA with the Mint cDNA synthesis kit, primed by a TRBC-specific oligonucleotide. Following uracil-DNA glycosylase treatment, a first 18-cycle PCR with universal primers M1SS and BC2_uni_R was performed on all cDNA. The authors' analysis ran thus. Each sample was normalized by randomly selecting 1 million high-quality reads, each carrying a distinct molecular identifier. Reads sharing molecular identifiers were discarded rather than binned into consensus sequences. MiTCR, run with a Q25 quality threshold and the strictest error-elimination algorithm, handled CDR3 identification, clonotype clustering and error correction. A nonparametric unseen species model using Euler transformation provided a lower-bound estimate of total TCR beta diversity. TCRdb reprocessing: public reads trimmed at Q25 with fastp, clones called with MiXCR, in-frame beta chains kept. Under each unique CDR3 protein, matching rows form one entry showing the most common genes and DNA. For this entry, the V and J calls and clone size follow TCRdb and not the study's own pipeline. The sample data list around 710,000 distinct CDR3 sequences, and 35% to 45% of these were observed just once. 20% to 25% of the sample is taken by the ten largest.

The donors were 40 or so Caucasian individuals from Russia, aged roughly 6 to 90 years, who were systemically healthy. Each donor gave roughly 9 milliliters of peripheral blood, drawn into EDTA-treated Vacutainer tubes. Ficoll-Paque density-gradient centrifugation was used to isolate PBMCs, with at least 7 million per sample. Total RNA, at least 6 micrograms per sample, was extracted from PBMCs with Trizol reagent. The percentages of naive CD45RAhigh/CD27high T cells were determined by flow cytometry on a PBMC aliquot from every donor. This sample was taken from a study of blood T cells in healthy people across ages (dated by TCRdb to 2014 to 2015). Looking at the study overall: In model experiments, roughly one uniquely barcoded TCR beta cDNA molecule per two T cells was captured by template switching. For two donors (one aged 18 to 30 and one aged 80 or older), the study analyzed two additional independent replicas of 1 million unique cDNA reads from the same blood draw. The study measured age-related changes in TCR beta repertoire diversity using deep sequencing normalized with unique cDNA molecular identifiers. To avoid experimental bias, donors of different ages were randomly spread across the sequencing lanes. The donors were divided into four age groups: young (average about 16 years), middle-aged (around 37), aged (roughly 60) and long-lived (more than 75).

Summary of the overall study and its limitations: Estimates of total diversity based on one million sequenced T cells were regarded as lower bounds and as underestimates. There was a strong correlation between observed TCR beta diversity and the percentage of naive T cells measured by flow cytometry. Since profiling was done on bulk unsorted PBMCs, naive and antigen-experienced compartments could not be conclusively compared. Because donor CMV infection status was unknown, age-related changes in expanded clonotypes were potentially confounded. Compared with the aged group, more naive CD4+ T cells, fewer expanded clones and increased TCR diversity were shown by the long-lived group, suggesting age selection. Observed TCR beta diversity per million T cells fell roughly linearly with age, and a significant reduction was already apparent by age around 40.

At the junction V is shortened by 4 bases and J by 3 bases, with 13 bases in between. The germline V gene specifies SNHLY as CDR1 and FYNNEI as CDR2. The CDR3, from cysteine to phenylalanine, totals 15 residues. CDR3 DNA only is kept here, 45 bases in frame from base 1. Sequenced sample: blood. This chain joins TRBV2 to TRBJ2-1; the D region possibly corresponds to TRBD1 (6 bases align). This clonotype was obtained from a woman aged 60-75 years in good health. The encoded CDR3 is CASSANRVGYNEQFF. In nucleotides, the sequence is TGTGCCAGCAGTGCGAACAGGGTAGGCTACAATGAGCAGTTCTTC.